This note documents a single T cell receptor beta chain sequence. This sample stems from a study of shared clonotypes between healthy human individuals. Sequenced by immunoSEQ multiplex PCR; TCRdb stores in-frame clones only, minus some. The sample carries over 2 million clones, approximately 94% recorded once. Naive CD8 cells comprised CD45RO-negative, CCR7-positively selected cells, excluding terminally differentiated effector memory CD45RA+ cells. V lost 3 bases and J lost 5, with 10 bases in between. This CDR3 has 13 amino acids. Germline CDR1 LNHDA, CDR2 SQIVND (reference sequence). The sequenced sample was naive CD8+ T cells sorted from blood. This TCR derives from a man in his late teens or twenties in good health. This rearrangement joins TRBV19 to TRBJ1-2, with a tentative D call TRBD1 (5 bases). CDR3 in amino acids: CASSMGQAYGYTF. Written as DNA, the CDR3 is TGTGCCAGTAGTATGGGGCAGGCATATGGCTACACCTTC. Using reference TRBV19 and TRBJ1-2 for the parts outside the CDR3, the full variable domain is DGGITQSPKYLFRKEGQNVTLSCEQNLNHDAMYWYRQDPGQGLRLIYYSQIVNDFQKGDIAEGYSVSREKKESFPLTVTSAQKNPTAFYLCASSMGQAYGYTFGSGTRLTVV.